This TCR beta chain was recovered during a study of cytomegalovirus exposure and HLA in healthy donors. At the level of the study: Early released data had tens of millions of unique TCRs, all coming from HLA-typed donors. General study findings and limits: It was likely that a cluster of highly shared sequence variants was a sequencing artifact.

Germline-derived CDR1 and CDR2 are MNHNS and SASEGT. This CDR3 comprises 15 residues. V lost 5 bases to trimming and J lost 6 bases; unmatched junction nucleotides: 5. The table lists this clone with a few counts. Its target is not known. The PCR used 60 Vbeta and 13 Jbeta primers. Profiled with immunoSEQ multiplex PCR; TCRdb holds only in-frame clones, not every one. The sample lists under 150,000 clones, around 78% seen once, with roughly 5.6% in the top ten. The specimen was PBMCs. This clonotype was sampled from a middle-aged woman in good health and CMV-seropositive. V and J are TRBV6-1 and TRBJ2-1; 12 bases match TRBD2. CDR3 loop: CASSSSGRAGNEQFF. The CDR3 DNA reads TGTGCCAGCAGTTCTAGCGGGAGGGCCGGCAATGAGCAGTTCTTC.